Listed here are 28 T cell receptor delta chains from one sample, sequenced in a study of γδ T cells in repeated Plasmodium falciparum infection. TCRdb re-processed the multiplex PCR reads using CATT. The sample includes roughly 90,000 delta-chain clones, approximately 1.4% of them seen just once. Vgamma9/Vdelta2+ and Vdelta2-negative gammadelta T cells were flow-sorted from PBMC for bulk sequencing. Sequencing was carried out using gamma-delta T cells from blood. These receptors originate from a pool of human donors (malaria-infected and uninfected, not separated).

This clone has ten or more counts. The rearrangement links TRDV1 to TRDJ1; 9 positions agree with TRDD2. V trimming: 5 bases; J trimming: 5 bases; junction bases outside the gene matches: 15. CDR1 and CDR2 (germline): TSWWSYY, QGS. The CDR3 runs 17 residues. For the CDR3, the DNA is TGTGCTCTTGGGCCTGCCTTCCTACTGGGCTACGGTGATAAACTCATCTTT. Its translation: CALGPAFLLGYGDKLIF.

Points on this clone: The protein TCRdb lists belongs to a much larger clone and differs from this DNA's translation at residue 3, which points to a read error; the protein shown is made from the DNA. J is TRDJ1 and V is TRDV1; 12 bases map to TRDD3. In the absence of a J gene in TCRdb, the DNA was matched to germline to assign it here. Germline V gene lookup returns CDR1 TSWWSYY and CDR2 QGS. This CDR3 is 21 amino acids long. The CDR3 loop is CAFGELPSPTGGYPPSDKLIF. In DNA form, the CDR3 reads TGTGCTTTTGGGGAACTTCCCTCCCCGACTGGGGGATACCCCCCTTCCGATAAACTCATCTTT.

This clone was seen at least ten times. This chain connects TRDV1 to TRDJ1; 10 bases are a match to TRDD3. Trimming cost V 2 bases and J 0 bases; bases outside gene matches: 12. The CDR3 is 19 residues long. The germline CDR1 and CDR2 sequences are TSWWSYY and QGS. The CDR3: CALGENSRGIRPYTDKLIF. In DNA form, the CDR3 reads TGTGCTCTTGGGGAAAATTCACGGGGGATACGCCCGTACACCGATAAACTCATCTTT.

This clone showed up just a few times. The amino acid sequence in TCRdb belongs to a much larger clone and departs from this DNA's translation at residue 4, likely a sequencing read error; the sequence shown is translated from the DNA. This chain's CDR3 is CACAWGSSWDTRQMFF. The CDR3 DNA sequence: TGTGCCTGTGCCTGGGGGAGCTCCTGGGACACCCGACAGATGTTTTTC. This chain connects TRDV2 to TRDJ3; 8 bases match TRDD3. Here the J gene came from matching the DNA to germline, since TCRdb omits it. CDR1 and CDR2 (germline): GEAIGNYY, EKD. The V and J ends lost 5 bases and 0 bases, in that order; junction bases with no gene match: 2. The CDR3 runs to 16 residues.

This clone was recorded at least ten times. The chain combines TRDV1 with TRDJ1; a weak D match, TRDD3 (6 bases). CDR1 and CDR2 (germline): TSWWSYY, QGS. Trimming took 1 base from V and 8 from J, leaving 29 bases between them. This CDR3 contains 19 residues. The CDR3 DNA sequence: TGTGCTCTTGGGGAACGGGGATCGGGTTTCGTGGGACTTCGGGGGAAACTCATCTTT. It specifies CALGERGSGFVGLRGKLIF.

A remark on this clone: The amino acid sequence in TCRdb belongs to a much larger clone and departs from this DNA's translation at residue 19, likely a sequencing read error; the sequence shown is translated from the DNA. With the J gene uncalled, the V gene is TRDV1; the D call in the table, TRDD3, was not verified against the DNA. The CDR3 length is 21 residues. From germline, CDR1 is TSWWSYY and CDR2 QGS. The DNA for the CDR3 is TGTGCTCTTGGGGAACGGCCCTTCCTACAATACTGGGGGGATTACACCGATAAACCCATCTTT. It yields the protein CALGERPFLQYWGDYTDKPIF.

There are a few counts of this clone. TCRdb assigns this DNA the protein of a much larger clone, which departs from its translation at residue 3; this likely reflects a read error, and the protein shown comes from translating the DNA. The chain uses TRDV1 and TRDJ1, with 8 bases that match TRDD3. TCRdb offers no J gene call, so here the DNA was matched to germline to obtain one. Germline assignment: CDR1 TSWWSYY and CDR2 QGS. The CDR3 is 19 residues long. Here the CDR3 DNA reads TGTGCTCCTGGGGAACATTACGTCTCGGGGGATATTGATACCGATAAACTCATCTTT. It encodes CAPGEHYVSGDIDTDKLIF.

Regarding this clone: TCRdb's protein for this DNA is that of a much larger clone and differs from the translation at residue 15, likely a read error; the protein shown is the DNA translation. J is TRDJ1 and V is TRDV3; D remains unclear. Per the germline V gene, CDR1 is TVYSNPD and CDR2 is GDNSRS (reference sequence). This CDR3 is 16 amino acids long. CDR3 sequence (DNA): TGTGCATTCACGGGCGGGACAATGAAGTACACCGATAAACTCACCTTT. Its translation is CAFTGGTMKYTDKLTF.

Regarding this clone: This DNA's translation differs at residue 6 from TCRdb's protein, which comes from a much larger clone; a read error is likely, and the protein shown is translated from the DNA. The chain has TRDV2 and TRDJ2, with a possible D match to TRDD3 (6 bases). This CDR3 has 15 amino acids. Germline CDR1 GEAIGNYY, CDR2 EKD. V was cut by 2 bases and J by 3 bases, with 12 bases left in between. The CDR3 here is CACDREDTVTAQLFF. Here the CDR3 DNA reads TGTGCCTGTGACAGGGAGGATACTGTGACAGCACAACTCTTCTTT.

Ten or more counts support this clone. At the DNA level, this CDR3 is encoded by other sequences in the same sample as well. This chain connects TRDV1 to TRDJ1; 13 nucleotides line up with TRDD3. V gave up 0 bases and J gave up 7 bases; unmatched junction bases: 20. Germline lookup yields CDR1 TSWWSYY and CDR2 QGS. The CDR3 runs 21 residues. The CDR3 region has the DNA TGTGCTCTTGGGGAACTACCGTCCTTCCTACTGGGGGATACGCTCTCCGGTAAACTCATCTTT. It translates to CALGELPSFLLGDTLSGKLIF.

In its sample, this clone was seen many times. One base separates it from a far larger clone, so it is likely a read error. Other nucleotide sequences in the sample specify the same CDR3. V and J are TRDV2 and TRDJ1, with a possible D match to TRDD3 (6 bases). The J gene, missing from TCRdb, was assigned here through DNA to germline matching. The germline gives CDR1 GEAIGNYY, CDR2 EKD. CDR3 size: 15 residues. Trimming shortened V by 7 bases and J by 0 bases, and 17 bases separated the two germline ends. CDR3 nucleotide sequence: TGTGCCTGCGATCCTGGGGATCAGTACACCGATAAACTCATCTTT. Its protein is CACDPGDQYTDKLIF.

This clone was counted only a few times. The protein given by TCRdb reflects a much larger clone and differs at residue 14 from this DNA's translation, likely from a read error; the protein shown is the DNA's translation. CDR3 sequence (DNA): TGTGCTCTTGGGGGGTTTTATCGCGTACTGGGGGATCCCTGCACCGATAAACTCATCTTT. Its translation is CALGGFYRVLGDPCTDKLIF. This sequence joins TRDV1 and TRDJ1; 10 bases fit TRDD3. CDR1 TSWWSYY and CDR2 QGS come from the germline V gene. The V and J ends lost 4 bases and 1 base, in that order; junction bases with no gene match: 18. The length of the CDR3 is 20 residues.

This clone appeared many times. TCRdb's protein for this DNA is that of a much larger clone and differs from the translation at residue 14, likely a read error; the protein shown is the DNA translation. This rearrangement joins TRDV2 to TRDJ1; TRDD3 aligns across 7 bases. V lost 0 bases, J lost 4 bases, and 19 bases stayed unmatched. The CDR3 has 19 residues. CDR1 GEAIGNYY and CDR2 EKD come from the germline V gene. CDR3 in amino acids: CACDTVSRDWGRNNDKLIF. The CDR3 DNA reads TGTGCCTGTGACACCGTGTCTAGGGACTGGGGAAGGAACAACGATAAACTCATCTTT.

This clone was seen a few times. TCRdb has a much larger clone's protein, which differs at residue 13 from the translation of this DNA, likely because of a read error; what is shown is the protein translated from the DNA. The rearrangement uses TRDV1 and TRDJ1; 8 bases align to TRDD3. The germline V gene encodes CDR1 TSWWSYY and CDR2 QGS. This CDR3 has 19 amino acids. J lost 3 bases, V lost 1 base, and 16 bases had no gene match. The CDR3 bases are TGTGCTCTTGGGGAACACGGAGCGGGATACGGACTCGACTCCGATAAACTCATCTTT. It is translated as CALGEHGAGYGLDSDKLIF.

This clone was observed many times. The chain is built from TRDV1 and TRDJ1; D not certain. Germline CDR1 reads TSWWSYY; CDR2 reads QGS. V shed 4 bases and J shed 0 bases, with 27 bases lying between them. The CDR3 is 20 amino acids. The CDR3 DNA sequence: TGTGCTCTTGGGGGGGTCTATCCAACACCCCATCCACGTCACACCGATAAACTCATCTTT. Translation: CALGGVYPTPHPRHTDKLIF.

On this clone: TCRdb's protein for this DNA is that of a much larger clone and differs from the translation at residue 4, likely a read error; the protein shown is the DNA translation. The chain links TRDV1 to TRDJ1; no clear D. TCRdb gives no J gene; it was assigned here by matching the DNA to germline. The CDR3 totals 16 residues. Germline assignment: CDR1 TSWWSYY and CDR2 QGS. The CDR3 spells CALRETRAAYTDKLIF. The CDR3 bases are TGTGCTCTTAGGGAAACAAGGGCCGCGTACACCGATAAACTCATCTTT.

A note on this clone: A far larger clone is a single base away, which makes a read error likely. Other DNA sequences in the same sample also yield this CDR3. The chain employs TRDV1 and TRDJ1; D is unresolved. This CDR3 contains 16 residues. Germline CDR1 reads TSWWSYY; CDR2 reads QGS. The CDR3 loop reads CALGIEQPAYTDKLIF. The CDR3 bases are TGTGCTCTTGGGATCGAACAGCCCGCATACACCGATAAACTCATTTTT.

The sample holds a few counts of this clone. The protein held in TCRdb is that of a much larger clone and does not match this DNA's translation at residue 6, likely because of a read error; the protein shown is translated from the DNA. The chain recombines TRDV1 with TRDJ1; 12 bases match TRDD3. The J gene, absent from TCRdb, was called here by matching the DNA to germline. Germline V CDR1 and CDR2: TSWWSYY, QGS. The trim removed 5 bases at V and 4 bases at J, leaving 29 bases unmatched. This CDR3 has 23 residues. CDR3 sequence: CALGSFSYIGLGAGGYVRDKLIF. CDR3 coding DNA: TGTGCTCTTGGGTCTTTTTCCTACATAGGGTTGGGGGCTGGGGGATACGTCCGCGATAAACTCATCTTT.

The table lists this clone with a few counts. The TCRdb record carries a much larger clone's protein, which differs from this DNA's translation at residue 13; a read error is the likely cause, and the protein listed here is the DNA translation. J is TRDJ3 and V is TRDV1; maybe TRDD3 (6 bases). TCRdb offers no J gene call, so here the DNA was matched to germline to obtain one. From germline, CDR1 is TSWWSYY and CDR2 QGS. The CDR3 covers 19 residues. In nucleotides, the CDR3 is TGTGCTCTTGGGAAGCCCTGGGGCCTCAGCTCCTGGGTCACCCGACAGATGTTTTTC. This sequence encodes CALGKPWGLSSWVTRQMFF.

This clone was seen a handful of times. A single base is all that separates this from a far larger clone, so a read error is likely. This CDR3 is also generated by other DNA sequences in the sample. The V gene is TRDV2, the J gene TRDJ1; D is unresolved. The J gene, left out of TCRdb, was set here by checking the DNA against germline. This CDR3 region has 16 residues. The germline V gene has CDR1 GEAIGNYY and CDR2 EKD. In DNA, the CDR3 is TGTGCCTGTCACACGGTTACCATCTCTGGCACCGATAAACTCATCTTT. Amino acids: CACHTVTISGTDKLIF.

Notes on this clone: The TCRdb protein comes from a much larger clone and disagrees with this DNA's translation at residue 9, likely due to a read error; the protein given here is derived from the DNA. The chain employs TRDV3 and TRDJ1; D is perhaps TRDD2 or TRDD3 (5 bases each). Here the J gene was assigned by germline matching of the DNA, as TCRdb has none. Germline assignment: CDR1 TVYSNPD and CDR2 GDNSRS (reference sequence). The CDR3 sequence is 21 residues long. Between the trimmed V and J ends, which lost 3 bases and 0 bases, there was a span of 35 bases. For the CDR3, the DNA is TGTGCCTTCCCTGATACCCTACTGGTGGACCCAAATCACTCGTACACCGATAAACTCATCTTT. Residues: CAFPDTLLVDPNHSYTDKLIF.

This clone turned up a few times. TCRdb's protein for this DNA is that of a much larger clone and differs from the translation at residue 3, likely a read error; the protein shown is the DNA translation. This rearrangement joins TRDV2 to TRDJ1, with TRDD3 identical over 12 bases. The J gene was not available in TCRdb and was assigned here by matching the DNA to germline segments. The CDR3 is 19 amino acids. The germline CDR1 and CDR2 sequences are GEAIGNYY and EKD. The CDR3 region has the DNA TGTGCCCGCATTACGTACTGGGGGATACCCTCCCCGTACACCGGTAAACTCATCTTT. Amino acids: CARITYWGIPSPYTGKLIF.

Note on this clone: TCRdb records a much larger clone's protein for this DNA, with a difference at residue 13 that likely arises from a read error; the protein given is the translation of the DNA. The chain carries TRDV1 and TRDJ1; TRDD3 agrees at 7 bases. The J gene, missing from TCRdb, was assigned here through DNA to germline matching. CDR3 length: 24 residues. Germline V gives CDR1 TSWWSYY, CDR2 QGS. V lost 2 bases to trimming and J lost 4 bases; unmatched junction nucleotides: 34. CDR3 nucleotide sequence: TGTGCTCTTGGGGAAGGCAGGAGCCTTCTTAAGTACCGGGGGATCAAAAATCTCAACGATAAACTCATCTTT. Protein: CALGEGRSLLKYRGIKNLNDKLIF.

This clone was picked up many times. TCRdb shows a much larger clone's protein in place of this DNA's translation, and the two differ at residue 8, likely through a read error; the protein shown is translated from the DNA. CDR3 nucleotide sequence: TGTGCTCTTGGGGAACTTGGGGGTGCGTACTGGGGGATTGGAACCGATAAACTCATCTTT. It is translated as CALGELGGAYWGIGTDKLIF. The chain joins TRDV1 to TRDJ1; 10 nucleotides align to TRDD3. V was clipped by 0 bases and J by 2 bases; unmatched bases: 15. The germline V gene has CDR1 TSWWSYY and CDR2 QGS. The CDR3 runs 20 residues.

This clone was observed a few times. A far larger clone lies a single base away; this is likely a read error. The same CDR3 can be traced to other DNA sequences in this sample. The chain links TRDV2 to TRDJ1, with D uncertain. TCRdb does not report a J gene; here it was assigned by matching the DNA to germline references. V lost 7 bases and J lost 0, with 14 bases in between. CDR1 is GEAIGNYY and CDR2 is EKD in the germline V gene. This CDR3 contains 14 residues. CDR3 protein: CACDPILYTDKLIF. The CDR3 nucleotides are TGTGCCTGCGACCCGATCCTGTACACCGATAAACTCATCTTT.

Ten or more counts support this clone. The chain combines TRDV1 with TRDJ1; 11 bases agree with TRDD3. The CDR3 covers 25 residues. The germline CDR1 and CDR2 sequences are TSWWSYY and QGS. Trimming removed 4 bases from V and 3 bases from J; junction bases left unmatched: 34. CDR3 DNA sequence: TGTGCTCTTGGGGGCGATGTCGGACCTTCTTGGGGGATACGCCGGTCCAACTCGTATCCCGATAAACTCATCTTT. Protein product: CALGGDVGPSWGIRRSNSYPDKLIF.

For this clone: This is likely an artifact of a read error, given a far larger clone one base away. Other nucleotide sequences from this sample produce the same CDR3. The CDR3 loop reads CALGELFFLRGIRSTDKLIF. The CDR3 region has the DNA TGTGCTCTTGGGGAACTTTTCTTCCTACGAGGGATACGATCCACCGATAAACTCATCTTT. This chain connects TRDV1 to TRDJ1; D is perhaps TRDD2 or TRDD3 (8 bases each). TCRdb is silent on the J gene; assignment here came from matching the DNA to germline. The CDR3 runs 20 residues. V was clipped by 0 bases and J by 1 base, with 24 bases between them. In germline, CDR1 is TSWWSYY, CDR2 QGS.

Details on this clone: TCRdb attributes to this sequence the protein of a much larger clone, which differs from the DNA translation at residue 14; a read error is likely, and the protein displayed is translated from the DNA. The V gene is TRDV2, the J gene TRDJ1; 9 bases align to TRDD3. The CDR3 is 20 amino acids. The junction had 19 bases not matched to a gene; V was cut back by 3 bases and J by 0 bases. In germline, CDR1 is GEAIGNYY, CDR2 EKD. CDR3 protein: CACDQLSGGSTRGHTDKLIF. As DNA, the CDR3 is TGTGCCTGTGACCAATTATCTGGGGGATCAACCCGGGGGCACACCGATAAACTCATCTTT.